The T cell receptor (beta chain) described here comes from a study of shared clonotypes between healthy human individuals. Notes on the study in general: Generally, naive subsets (rather than memory subsets) showed larger estimated richness.

Naive CD8 cells, CD45RO-negative and positively selected for CCR7, excluded terminally differentiated effector memory CD45RA+ cells. Concerning this clone: Its antigen is not identified.

TCRdb's copy holds only in-frame clones and misses some; the assay was immunoSEQ multiplex PCR. The sample consists of 700,000 to 950,000 clones, roughly 96% of them appearing once. The sample taken for sequencing was naive CD8+ T cells sorted from blood. This TCR was sampled from a man younger than 45 in good health.

The chain's CDR3 is CASSLTSVLAAELFF. The CDR3 DNA reads as TGTGCCAGCAGTTTGACTAGCGTCCTGGCGGCGGAGCTGTTTTTT. The rearrangement links TRBV27 to TRBJ2-2, with 8 bases matching TRBD2. This CDR3 contains 15 residues. The V and J ends lost 3 bases and 10 bases, in that order; junction bases with no gene match: 10. Germline V gene sequence: CDR1 MNHEY, CDR2 SMNVEV (reference sequence).